This T cell receptor (beta chain) came from a study of radiotherapy plus CTLA-4 blockade in lung cancer. About the research overall: Disease control was seen in approximately 31% of patients, objective responses in roughly 17%.

Study-level results: An expansion of tumor-derived TCR clones occurred in blood after radiotherapy plus ipilimumab. Reports identified early blood T cell clone dynamics, with interferon-beta, as the best response predictor.

V gave up 2 bases and J gave up 7 bases, with 8 bases separating them. This CDR3 region has 12 residues. Germline CDR1 MDHEN, CDR2 SYDVKM. This clone was found once. Its antigen is as yet unknown. Using immunoSEQ multiplex PCR, the repertoire was profiled, and TCRdb retains in-frame clones only, with some absent. The sample holds under 95,000 clones; less than 85% are singletons and the top ten take about 0.79%. Sequenced material: peripheral blood, taken from a patient treated with radiotherapy plus ipilimumab. The sequence was collected from a human donor with non-small cell lung cancer who had stable disease on radiotherapy plus ipilimumab. The chain has TRBV28 and TRBJ1-2; the D gene is possibly TRBD1 (6 bases). The CDR3 DNA reads TGTGCCAGCAGTTTACCAGGGGCTGGCTACACCTTC. Amino acid sequence: CASSLPGAGYTF.